This T cell receptor (beta chain) was observed in a study of blood T cells in healthy people across ages. Germline CDR1 and CDR2: SQVTM and ANQGSEA. The CDR3 is 14 residues long. Trimming took off 4 bases at V and 2 bases at J, with 14 bases between the two ends. Next came a second PCR, run for about 7 to 11 cycles, which used a sample-barcoded 5' primer along with a J-beta primer mix. Each of the cDNA molecules was tagged by a template-switch adaptor with 12 random nucleotides. Each CDR3 protein is one row after TCRdb ran MiXCR on the 5' RACE reads. The table lists about 730,000 distinct CDR3 sequences, about 40% of them singletons.

The TCR sequence derives from a woman in her sixties in good health. The V and J genes are TRBV29-1 and TRBJ2-5; a weak D match, TRBD1 (6 bases). Material: blood. Written as DNA, the CDR3 is TGCAGCGTTGCTGGGGGCGACGAGCAAGAGACCCAGTACTTC. It is translated as CSVAGGDEQETQYF.